This T cell receptor (beta chain) was captured in a study of Ad26.COV2.S vaccination and SARS-CoV-2 variants (dated by TCRdb to the early 2020s). About the investigation overall: Donors in the vaccine arm were drawn from COV1001, a phase I-IIa trial of Ad26.COV2.S in healthy adults that was multicentre, randomized, double-blind and placebo-controlled. Investigators did not know the trial group allocation while performing experiments and assessing outcomes. Sequencing of the TCRbeta repertoire served to evaluate the specificity and breadth of SARS-CoV-2-reactive T cell receptors following Ad26.COV2.S vaccination. The TCR-sequenced set comprised about 30 samples: around 20 Ad26.COV2.S vaccine recipients, 5 placebo recipients and 8 SARS-CoV-2 convalescent individuals. Ad26.COV2.S was administered intramuscularly at a dose of 5x10^10 or 1x10^11 viral particles, either as one shot or as two shots given 56 days apart. Participants in the trial were split at random into five groups of five each, receiving low-dose or high-dose Ad26.COV2.S once or twice, or else placebo on both occasions.

As concerns this clone: Its antigen remains undetermined. Base qualities are not provided; no much larger clone lies one nucleotide away.

The paper's findings and limits, for the study overall: The authors noted that total T cell responses may have been underestimated by the TCR breadth and depth analyses. Vaccine and placebo recipients had comparable non-spike TCR breadth, which fits with the vaccine containing only spike. After vaccination, spike-specific CD8+ and CD4+ T cell responses were reported to show substantial breadth. Compared with placebo recipients, Ad26.COV2.S recipients showed higher spike-specific TCR breadth (P = 0.0014). The study was not powered for comparison of responses between vaccine doses or regimens.

CDR1 and CDR2, per the germline V gene, are LGHNA and YSLEER. Deletion took 0 bases off V and 1 base off J, with a span of 5 bases between the germline ends. The CDR3, cysteine through phenylalanine, is 14 amino acids long. The retained sequence is limited to the CDR3, 42 bases, with the frame set at the first base. The sample's treatment or condition, from its label and the paper: some 20 received Ad26.COV2.S at low or high dose, single or two shots; several received placebo; per-sample allocation not given. For vaccine and placebo recipients, repertoires were sequenced using samples collected on day 63 after the first injection. Between 29 July and 7 August 2020, Cohort 1b enrolled around 24 adults aged 18-55 years at one site in Boston, USA. Ad26.COV2.S was a replication-incompetent adenovirus type 26 vector that expressed a prefusion-stabilized SARS-CoV-2 spike protein derived from the original Wuhan strain.

The immunoSEQ Assay was the method used to sequence TCRbeta CDR3 regions. After extraction, genomic DNA underwent amplification by bias-controlled multiplex PCR, followed by high-throughput sequencing. As for how the authors treated the data: To quantify the absolute abundance of every unique TCRbeta CDR3 region, sequences were collapsed and filtered. T cell fraction was estimated by normalizing TCRbeta template counts to usable DNA, with usable DNA measured through amplification of reference genes found in all nucleated cells. Repertoire TCRs were annotated as SARS-CoV-2-specific by exact matching of V gene, CDR3 amino acid sequence and J gene to a known reactive TCR set. The reference SARS-CoV-2 TCR set was derived from MIRA and filtered for enrichment in COVID-19-positive ImmuneCODE repertoires, a step that removed public or cross-reactive TCRs. Drawing on the MIRA antigens, annotated TCRs were analysed further at the level of specific ORF or position within ORF. Breadth was defined as annotated unique rearrangements over total unique productive rearrangements; depth was the summed frequency of those rearrangements. TCR breadth was compared between groups using two-sided Wilcoxon rank-sum tests. TCRdb provides this immuneACCESS table in a form limited to in-frame rearrangements. Some clones are lacking; in checked studies, under half of them reflect an unresolved V gene, and why the rest are absent is not known. Clone size and the V and J calls come from that table; the DNA yielded D and trimming. A total of under 400,000 clones appear in this sample, around 86% of them only once. The ten largest make up around 3.6% of the sample.

Rearrangement joined TRBV4-3 to TRBJ2-3, with no confident D gene call. The sequencing used peripheral blood, collected in a trial of Ad26.COV2.S vaccine versus placebo. This receptor was obtained from a person aged 18 to 65 who received the Ad26.COV2.S COVID-19 vaccine or a placebo. CDR3 sequence: CASSQDRGTDTQYF. The bases are TGCGCCAGCAGCCAAGATCGCGGCACAGATACGCAGTATTTT.